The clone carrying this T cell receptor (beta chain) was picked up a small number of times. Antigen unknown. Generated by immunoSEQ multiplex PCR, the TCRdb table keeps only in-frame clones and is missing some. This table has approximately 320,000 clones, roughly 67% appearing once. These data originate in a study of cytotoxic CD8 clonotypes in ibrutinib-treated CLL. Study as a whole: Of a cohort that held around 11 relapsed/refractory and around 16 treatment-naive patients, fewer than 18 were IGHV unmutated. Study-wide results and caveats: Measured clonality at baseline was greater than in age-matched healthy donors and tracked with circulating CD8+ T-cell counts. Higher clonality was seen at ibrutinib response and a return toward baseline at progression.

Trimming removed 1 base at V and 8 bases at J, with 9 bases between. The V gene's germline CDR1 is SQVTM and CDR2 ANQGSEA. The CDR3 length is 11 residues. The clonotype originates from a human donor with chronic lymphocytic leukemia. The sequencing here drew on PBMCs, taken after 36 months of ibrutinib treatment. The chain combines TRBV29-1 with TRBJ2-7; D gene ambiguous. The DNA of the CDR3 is TGCAGCGTTGAAGCAACAGCCAAGCAGTACTTC. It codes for CSVEATAKQYF.